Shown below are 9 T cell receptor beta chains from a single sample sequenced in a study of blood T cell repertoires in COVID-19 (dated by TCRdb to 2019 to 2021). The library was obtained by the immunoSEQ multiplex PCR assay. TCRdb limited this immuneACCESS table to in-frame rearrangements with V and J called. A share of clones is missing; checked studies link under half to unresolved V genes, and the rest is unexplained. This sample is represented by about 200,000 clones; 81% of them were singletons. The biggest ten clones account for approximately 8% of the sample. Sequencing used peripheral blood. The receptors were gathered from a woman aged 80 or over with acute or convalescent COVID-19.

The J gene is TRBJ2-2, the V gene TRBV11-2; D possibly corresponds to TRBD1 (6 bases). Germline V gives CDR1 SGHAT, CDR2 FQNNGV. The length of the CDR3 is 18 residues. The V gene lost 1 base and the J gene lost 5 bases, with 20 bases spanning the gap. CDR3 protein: CASSLGFSDPGETGELFF. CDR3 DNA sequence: TGTGCCAGCAGCTTAGGTTTTTCGGACCCAGGGGAGACCGGGGAGCTGTTTTTT.

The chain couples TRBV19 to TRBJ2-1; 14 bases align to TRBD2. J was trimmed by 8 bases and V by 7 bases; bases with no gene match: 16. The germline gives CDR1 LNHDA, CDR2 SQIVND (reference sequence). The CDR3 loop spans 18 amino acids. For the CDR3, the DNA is TGTGCCAGTACTTATGGGGGCTCCGGGACTAGCGGGAGCCATGAGCAGTTCTTC. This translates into CASTYGGSGTSGSHEQFF. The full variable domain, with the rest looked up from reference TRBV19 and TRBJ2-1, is DGGITQSPKYLFRKEGQNVTLSCEQNLNHDAMYWYRQDPGQGLRLIYYSQIVNDFQKGDIAEGYSVSREKKESFPLTVTSAQKNPTAFYLCASTYGGSGTSGSHEQFFGPGTRLTVL.

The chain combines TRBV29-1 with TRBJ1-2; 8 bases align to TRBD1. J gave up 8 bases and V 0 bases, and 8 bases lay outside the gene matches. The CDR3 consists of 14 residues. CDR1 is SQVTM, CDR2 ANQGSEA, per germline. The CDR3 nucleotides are TGCAGCGTTGAAGATTTCGGACAGGGAGAAGGCTACACCTTC. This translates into CSVEDFGQGEGYTF.

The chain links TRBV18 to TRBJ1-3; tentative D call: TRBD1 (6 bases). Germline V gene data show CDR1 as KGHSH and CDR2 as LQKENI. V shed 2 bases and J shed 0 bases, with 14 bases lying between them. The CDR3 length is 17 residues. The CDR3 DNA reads TGTGCCAGCTCACCAGTACCCACAGGGAGCTCTGGAAACACCATATATTTT. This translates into CASSPVPTGSSGNTIYF.

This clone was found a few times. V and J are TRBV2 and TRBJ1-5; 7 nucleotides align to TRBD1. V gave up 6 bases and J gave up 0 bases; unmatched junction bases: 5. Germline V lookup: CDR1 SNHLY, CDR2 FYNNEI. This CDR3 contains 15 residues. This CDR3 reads CASSRTGTSNQPQHF. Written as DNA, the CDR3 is TGTGCCAGCAGCAGGACAGGAACTAGCAATCAGCCCCAGCATTTT.

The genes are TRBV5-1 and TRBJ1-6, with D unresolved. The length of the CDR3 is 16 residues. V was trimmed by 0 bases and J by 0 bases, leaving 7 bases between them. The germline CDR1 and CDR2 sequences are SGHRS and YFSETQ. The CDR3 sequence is CASSLGEISYNSPLHF. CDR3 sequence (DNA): TGCGCCAGCAGCTTGGGAGAGATCTCCTATAATTCACCCCTCCACTTT.

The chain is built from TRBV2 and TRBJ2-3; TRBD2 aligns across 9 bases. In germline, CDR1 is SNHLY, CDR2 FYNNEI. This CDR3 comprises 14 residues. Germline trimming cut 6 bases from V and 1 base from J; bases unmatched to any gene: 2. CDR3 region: CASRIAGGTDTQYF. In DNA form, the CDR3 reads TGTGCCAGCAGGATAGCGGGGGGCACAGATACGCAGTATTTT.

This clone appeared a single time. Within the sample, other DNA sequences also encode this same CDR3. CDR3 nucleotides: TGCGCCAGCAGCTTGGAAGCGGGAGCGAACACCGGGGAGCTGTTTTTT. This encodes CASSLEAGANTGELFF. The chain is built from TRBV5-1 and TRBJ2-2, with 8 bases that match TRBD2. V trimming: 0 bases; J trimming: 0 bases; junction bases outside the gene matches: 1. CDR1 and CDR2 from the germline V gene are SGHRS and YFSETQ. The CDR3 covers 16 residues. Complete variable domain (other parts from reference TRBV5-1 and TRBJ2-2): KAGVTQTPRYLIKTRGQQVTLSCSPISGHRSVSWYQQTPGQGLQFLFEYFSETQRNKGNFPGRFSGRQFSNSRSEMNVSTLELGDSALYLCASSLEAGANTGELFFGEGSRLTVL.

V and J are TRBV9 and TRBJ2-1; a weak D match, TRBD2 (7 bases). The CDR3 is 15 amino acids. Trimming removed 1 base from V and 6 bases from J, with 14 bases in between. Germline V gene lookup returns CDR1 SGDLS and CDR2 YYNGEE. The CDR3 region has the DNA TGTGCCAGCAGCGTAACAGCGGCGGGGGCCAATGAGCAGTTCTTC. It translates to CASSVTAAGANEQFF.